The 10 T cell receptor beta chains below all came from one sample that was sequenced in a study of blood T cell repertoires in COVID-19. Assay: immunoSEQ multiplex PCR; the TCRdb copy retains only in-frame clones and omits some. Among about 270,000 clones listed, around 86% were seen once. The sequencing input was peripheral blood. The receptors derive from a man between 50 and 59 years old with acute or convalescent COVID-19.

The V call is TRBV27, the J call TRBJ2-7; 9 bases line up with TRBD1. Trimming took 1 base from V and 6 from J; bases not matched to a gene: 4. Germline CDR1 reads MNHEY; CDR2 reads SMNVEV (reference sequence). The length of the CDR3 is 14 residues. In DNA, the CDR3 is TGTGCCAGCAGTTTATACGGGACAGGGTCCGAGCAGTACTTC. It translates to CASSLYGTGSEQYF.

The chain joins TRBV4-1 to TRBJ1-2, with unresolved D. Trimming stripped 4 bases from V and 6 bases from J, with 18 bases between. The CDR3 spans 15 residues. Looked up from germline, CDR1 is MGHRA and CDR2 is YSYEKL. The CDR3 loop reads CASSPNPTLQHGYTF. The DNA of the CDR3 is TGCGCCAGCAGCCCGAACCCGACACTTCAACATGGCTACACCTTC.

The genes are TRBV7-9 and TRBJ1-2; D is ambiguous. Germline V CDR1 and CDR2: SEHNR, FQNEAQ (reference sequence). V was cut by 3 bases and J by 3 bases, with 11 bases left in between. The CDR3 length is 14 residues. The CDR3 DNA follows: TGTGCCAGCAGCTTGAGGGAGAGTGACTATGGCTACACCTTC. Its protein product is CASSLRESDYGYTF. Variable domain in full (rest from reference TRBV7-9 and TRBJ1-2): DTGVSQNPRHKITKRGQNVTFRCDPISEHNRLYWYRQTLGQGPEFLTYFQNEAQLEKSRLLSDRFSAERPKGSFSTLEIQRTEQGDSAMYLCASSLRESDYGYTFGSGTRLTVV.

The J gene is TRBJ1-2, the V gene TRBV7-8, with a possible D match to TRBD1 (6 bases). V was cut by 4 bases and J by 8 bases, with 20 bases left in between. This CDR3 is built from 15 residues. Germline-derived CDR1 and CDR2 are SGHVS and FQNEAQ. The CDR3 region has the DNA TGTGCCAGCAGCTCCCACAGGGTGTCAGGTCTCGGCTACACCTTC. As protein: CASSSHRVSGLGYTF.

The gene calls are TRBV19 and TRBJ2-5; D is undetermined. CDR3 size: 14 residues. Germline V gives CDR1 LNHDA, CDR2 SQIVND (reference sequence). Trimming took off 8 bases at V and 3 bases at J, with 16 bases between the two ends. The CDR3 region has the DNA TGTGCCAGTGCTCGTGACTTTTCAAAAGAGACCCAGTACTTC. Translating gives CASARDFSKETQYF.

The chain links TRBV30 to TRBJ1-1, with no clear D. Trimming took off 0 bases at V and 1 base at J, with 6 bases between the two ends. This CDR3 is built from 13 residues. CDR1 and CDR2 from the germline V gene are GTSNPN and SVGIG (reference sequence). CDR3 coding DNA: TGTGCCTGGAGTGTTGCAGGGAACACTGAAGCTTTCTTT. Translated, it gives CAWSVAGNTEAFF. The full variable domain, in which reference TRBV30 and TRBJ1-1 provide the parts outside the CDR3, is SQTIHQWPATLVQPVGSPLSLECTVEGTSNPNLYWYRQAAGRGLQLLFYSVGIGQISSEVPQNLSASRPQDRQFILSSKKLLLSDSGFYLCAWSVAGNTEAFFGQGTRLTVV.

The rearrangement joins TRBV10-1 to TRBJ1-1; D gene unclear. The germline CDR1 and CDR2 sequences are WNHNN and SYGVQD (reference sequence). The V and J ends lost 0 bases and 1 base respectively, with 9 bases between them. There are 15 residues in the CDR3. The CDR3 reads CASSESTQTNTEAFF. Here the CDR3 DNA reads TGCGCCAGCAGTGAGTCGACACAGACGAACACTGAAGCTTTCTTT.

CDR3 DNA sequence: TGTGCCAGCAGCCTCCCGGGACAGGGGGCAACTGAAGCTTTCTTT. Amino acids: CASSLPGQGATEAFF. J is TRBJ1-1 and V is TRBV6-5; 12 nucleotides match TRBD1. The CDR3 totals 15 residues. Germline V CDR1 and CDR2: MNHEY, SVGAGI. V was pared by 6 bases and J by 5 bases, with 7 bases of the junction left unmatched.

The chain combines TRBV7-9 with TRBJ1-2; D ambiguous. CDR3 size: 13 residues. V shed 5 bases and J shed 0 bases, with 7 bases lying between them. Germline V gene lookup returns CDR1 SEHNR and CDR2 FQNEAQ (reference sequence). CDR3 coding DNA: TGTGCCAGCAGCCAACAAGCTAACTATGGCTACACCTTC. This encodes CASSQQANYGYTF. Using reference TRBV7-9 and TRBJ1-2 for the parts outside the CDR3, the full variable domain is DTGVSQNPRHKITKRGQNVTFRCDPISEHNRLYWYRQTLGQGPEFLTYFQNEAQLEKSRLLSDRFSAERPKGSFSTLEIQRTEQGDSAMYLCASSQQANYGYTFGSGTRLTVV.

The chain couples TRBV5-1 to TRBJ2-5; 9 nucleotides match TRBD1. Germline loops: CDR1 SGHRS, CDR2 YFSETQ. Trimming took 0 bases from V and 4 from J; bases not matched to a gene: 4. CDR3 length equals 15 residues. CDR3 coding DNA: TGCGCCAGCAGCTTGGTAACAGGGGGCACAGAGACCCAGTACTTC. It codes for CASSLVTGGTETQYF.